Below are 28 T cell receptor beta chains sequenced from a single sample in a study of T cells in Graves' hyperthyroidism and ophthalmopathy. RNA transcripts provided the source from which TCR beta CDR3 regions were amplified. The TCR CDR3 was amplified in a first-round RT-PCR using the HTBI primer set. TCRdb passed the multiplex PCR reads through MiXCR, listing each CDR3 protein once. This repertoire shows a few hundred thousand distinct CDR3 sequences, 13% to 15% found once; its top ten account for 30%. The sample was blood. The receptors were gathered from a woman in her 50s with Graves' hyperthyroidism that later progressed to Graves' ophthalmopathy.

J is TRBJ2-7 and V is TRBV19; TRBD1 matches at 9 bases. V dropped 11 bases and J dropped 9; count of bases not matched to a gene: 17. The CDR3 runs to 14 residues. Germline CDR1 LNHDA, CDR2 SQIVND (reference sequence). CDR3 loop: CASGQTGGGLVQYF. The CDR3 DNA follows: TGTGCCTCCGGGCAGACAGGGGGAGGATTGGTGCAGTACTTC.

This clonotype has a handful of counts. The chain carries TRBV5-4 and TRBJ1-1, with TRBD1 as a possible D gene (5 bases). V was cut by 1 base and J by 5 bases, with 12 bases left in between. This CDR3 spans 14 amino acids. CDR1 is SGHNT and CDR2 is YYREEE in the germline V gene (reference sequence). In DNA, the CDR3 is TGTGCCAGCAGCTTGACGGGGGGAGCGACTGAAGCTTTCTTT. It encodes CASSLTGGATEAFF.

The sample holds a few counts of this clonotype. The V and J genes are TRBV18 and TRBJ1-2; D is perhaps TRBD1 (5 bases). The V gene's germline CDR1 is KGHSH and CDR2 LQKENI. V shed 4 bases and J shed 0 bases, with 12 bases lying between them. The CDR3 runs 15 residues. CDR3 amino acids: CASSLLDSTNYGYTF. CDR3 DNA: TGTGCCAGCTCACTACTAGACAGCACTAACTATGGCTACACCTTC.

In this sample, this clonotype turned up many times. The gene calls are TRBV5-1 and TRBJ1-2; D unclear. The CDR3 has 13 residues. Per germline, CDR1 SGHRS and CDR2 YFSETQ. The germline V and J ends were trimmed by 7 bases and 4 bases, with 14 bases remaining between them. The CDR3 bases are TGCGCCAGCCGGGAGGAACAATTCTATGGCTACACCTTC. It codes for CASREEQFYGYTF.

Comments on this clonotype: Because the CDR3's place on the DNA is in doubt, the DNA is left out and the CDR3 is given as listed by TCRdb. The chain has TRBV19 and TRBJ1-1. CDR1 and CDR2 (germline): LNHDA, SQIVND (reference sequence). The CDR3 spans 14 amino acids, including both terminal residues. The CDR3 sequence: CASSVGGGNTEASF.

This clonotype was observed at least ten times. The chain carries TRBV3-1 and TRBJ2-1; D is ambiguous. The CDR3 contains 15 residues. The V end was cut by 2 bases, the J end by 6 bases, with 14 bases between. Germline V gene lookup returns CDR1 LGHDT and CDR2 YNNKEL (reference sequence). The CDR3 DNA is TGTGCCAGCAGCCAATCGTTCCCCCTAGGCAATGAGCAGTTCTTC. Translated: CASSQSFPLGNEQFF.

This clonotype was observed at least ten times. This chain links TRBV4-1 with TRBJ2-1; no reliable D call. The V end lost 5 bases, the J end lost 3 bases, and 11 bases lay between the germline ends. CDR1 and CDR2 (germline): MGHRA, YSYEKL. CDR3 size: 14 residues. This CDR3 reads CASSIGTSYNEQFF. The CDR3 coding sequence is TGCGCCAGCAGCATCGGCACGAGCTACAATGAGCAGTTCTTC.

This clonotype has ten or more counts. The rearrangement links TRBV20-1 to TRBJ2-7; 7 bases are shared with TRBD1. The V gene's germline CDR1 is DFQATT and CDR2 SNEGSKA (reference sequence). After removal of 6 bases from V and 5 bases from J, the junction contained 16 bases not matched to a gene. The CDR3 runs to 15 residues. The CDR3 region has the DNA TGCAGTGCGAGTCCCCCCAGGGGGTTGAAGAACGAGCAGTACTTC. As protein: CSASPPRGLKNEQYF.

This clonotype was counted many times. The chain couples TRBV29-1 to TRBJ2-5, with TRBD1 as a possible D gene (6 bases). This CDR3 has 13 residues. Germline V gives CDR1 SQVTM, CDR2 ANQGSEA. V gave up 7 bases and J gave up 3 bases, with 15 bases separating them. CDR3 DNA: TGCAGCGCCTCCCACGGACAGAAAGAGACCCAGTACTTC. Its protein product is CSASHGQKETQYF. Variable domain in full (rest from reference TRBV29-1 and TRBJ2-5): SAVISQKPSRDICQRGTSLTIQCQVDSQVTMMFWYRQQPGQSLTLIATANQGSEATYESGFVIDKFPISRPNLTFSTLTVSNMSPEDSSIYLCSASHGQKETQYFGPGTRLLVL.

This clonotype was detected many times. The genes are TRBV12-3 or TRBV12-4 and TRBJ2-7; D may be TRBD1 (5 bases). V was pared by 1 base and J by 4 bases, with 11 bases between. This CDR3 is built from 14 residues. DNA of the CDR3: TGTGCCAGCAGTTTAGGACAGAGTCTTTACGAGCAGTACTTC. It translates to CASSLGQSLYEQYF.

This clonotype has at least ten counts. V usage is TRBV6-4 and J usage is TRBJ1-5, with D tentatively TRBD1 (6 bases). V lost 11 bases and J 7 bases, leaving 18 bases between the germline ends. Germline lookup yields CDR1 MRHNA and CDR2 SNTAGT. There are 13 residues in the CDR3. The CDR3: CARDPGGQQPQHF. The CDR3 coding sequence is TGTGCCCGCGATCCGGGGGGCCAACAGCCCCAGCATTTT.

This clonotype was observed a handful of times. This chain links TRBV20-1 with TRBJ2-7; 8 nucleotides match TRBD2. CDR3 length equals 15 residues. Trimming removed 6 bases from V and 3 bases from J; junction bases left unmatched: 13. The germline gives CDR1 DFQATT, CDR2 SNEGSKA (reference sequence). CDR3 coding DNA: TGCAGTGCCCCCAGGGGAGGCGGGAGGTACTACGAGCAGTACTTC. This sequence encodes CSAPRGGGRYYEQYF.

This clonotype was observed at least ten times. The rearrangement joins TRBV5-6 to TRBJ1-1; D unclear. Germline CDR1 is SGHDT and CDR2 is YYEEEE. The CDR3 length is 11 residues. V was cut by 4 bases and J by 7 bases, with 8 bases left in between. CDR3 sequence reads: CASSRTGEAFF. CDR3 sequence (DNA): TGTGCCAGCAGCCGAACGGGTGAAGCTTTCTTT.

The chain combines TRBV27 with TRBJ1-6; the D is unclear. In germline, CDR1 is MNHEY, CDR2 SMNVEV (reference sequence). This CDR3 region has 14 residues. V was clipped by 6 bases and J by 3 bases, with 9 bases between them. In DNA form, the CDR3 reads TGTGCCAGCAGAAAGACACGCTATAATTCACCCCTCCACTTT. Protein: CASRKTRYNSPLHF.

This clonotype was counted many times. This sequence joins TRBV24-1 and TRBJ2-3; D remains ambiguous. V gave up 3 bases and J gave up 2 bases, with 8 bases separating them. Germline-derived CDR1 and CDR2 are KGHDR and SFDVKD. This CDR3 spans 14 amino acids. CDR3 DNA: TGTGCCACCAGTGATCGGGCAATCACAGATACGCAGTATTTT. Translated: CATSDRAITDTQYF.

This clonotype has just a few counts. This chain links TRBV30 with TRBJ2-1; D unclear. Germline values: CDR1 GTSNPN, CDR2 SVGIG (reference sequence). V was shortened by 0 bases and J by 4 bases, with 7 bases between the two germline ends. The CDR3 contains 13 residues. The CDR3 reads CAWSVTNYNEQFF. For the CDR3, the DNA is TGTGCCTGGAGTGTGACAAATTACAATGAGCAGTTCTTC.

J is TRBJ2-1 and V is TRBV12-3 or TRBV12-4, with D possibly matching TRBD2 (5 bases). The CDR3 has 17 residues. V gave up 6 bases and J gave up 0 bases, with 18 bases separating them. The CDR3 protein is CASSQDSRESSYNEQFF. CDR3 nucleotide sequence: TGTGCCAGCAGCCAAGATTCCCGGGAAAGCTCCTACAATGAGCAGTTCTTC.

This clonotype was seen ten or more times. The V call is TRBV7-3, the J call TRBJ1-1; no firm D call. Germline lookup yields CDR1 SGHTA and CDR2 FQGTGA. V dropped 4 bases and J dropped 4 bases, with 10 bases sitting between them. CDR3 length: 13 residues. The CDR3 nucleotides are TGTGCCAGCAGCTCGGATCTGGGCACTGAAGCTTTCTTT. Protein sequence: CASSSDLGTEAFF.

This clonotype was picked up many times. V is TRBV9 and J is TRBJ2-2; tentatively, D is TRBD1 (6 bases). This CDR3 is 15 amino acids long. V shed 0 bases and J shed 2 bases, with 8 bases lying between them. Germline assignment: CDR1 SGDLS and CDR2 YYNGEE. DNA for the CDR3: TGTGCCAGCAGCGTAGGGGGGACAAACACCGGGGAGCTGTTTTTT. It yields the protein CASSVGGTNTGELFF.

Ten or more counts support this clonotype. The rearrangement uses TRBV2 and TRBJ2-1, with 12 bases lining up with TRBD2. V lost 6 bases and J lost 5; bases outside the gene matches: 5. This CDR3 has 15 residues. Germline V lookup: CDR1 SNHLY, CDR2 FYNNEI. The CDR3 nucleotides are TGTGCCAGCAGAGTCGCTAGCGGGAGGGACAATGAGCAGTTCTTC. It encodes CASRVASGRDNEQFF.

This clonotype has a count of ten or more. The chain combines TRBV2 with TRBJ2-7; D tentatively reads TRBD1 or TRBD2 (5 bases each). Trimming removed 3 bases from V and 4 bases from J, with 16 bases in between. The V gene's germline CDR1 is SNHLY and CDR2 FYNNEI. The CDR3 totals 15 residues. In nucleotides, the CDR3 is TGTGCCAGCAGTGACCGGGACCAGGAGGATTACGAGCAGTACTTC. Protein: CASSDRDQEDYEQYF.

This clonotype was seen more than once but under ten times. CDR3 sequence reads: CASSADRVSYNEQFF. The CDR3 nucleotides are TGTGCCAGCAGCGCTGACAGGGTTTCCTACAATGAGCAGTTCTTC. J is TRBJ2-1 and V is TRBV5-4; 7 bases are shared with TRBD1. CDR3 length: 15 residues. V was clipped by 4 bases and J by 1 base; unmatched bases: 5. The germline V gene has CDR1 SGHNT and CDR2 YYREEE (reference sequence).

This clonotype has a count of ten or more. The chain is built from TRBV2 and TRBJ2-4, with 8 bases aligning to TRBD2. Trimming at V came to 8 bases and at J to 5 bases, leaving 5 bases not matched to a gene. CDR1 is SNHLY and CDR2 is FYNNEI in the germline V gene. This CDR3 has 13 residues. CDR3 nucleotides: TGTGCCAGCGGCAAACTAGCGGAAAACATTCAGTACTTC. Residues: CASGKLAENIQYF. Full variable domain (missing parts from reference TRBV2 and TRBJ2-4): EPEVTQTPSHQVTQMGQEVILRCVPISNHLYFYWYRQILGQKVEFLVSFYNNEISEKSEIFDDQFSVERPDGSNFTLKIRSTKLEDSAMYFCASGKLAENIQYFGAGTRLSVL.

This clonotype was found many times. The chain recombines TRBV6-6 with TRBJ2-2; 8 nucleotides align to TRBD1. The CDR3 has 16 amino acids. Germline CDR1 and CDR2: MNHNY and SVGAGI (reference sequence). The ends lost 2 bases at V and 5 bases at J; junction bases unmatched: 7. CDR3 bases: TGTGCCAGCAGTTACCCCACAGGGGGTGGGACCGGGGAGCTGTTTTTT. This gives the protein CASSYPTGGGTGELFF.

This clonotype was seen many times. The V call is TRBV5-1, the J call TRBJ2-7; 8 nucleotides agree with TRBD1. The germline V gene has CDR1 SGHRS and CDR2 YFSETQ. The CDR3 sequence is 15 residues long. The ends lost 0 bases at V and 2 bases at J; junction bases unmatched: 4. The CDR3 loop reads CASSLGQGSTYEQYF. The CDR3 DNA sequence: TGCGCCAGCAGCTTGGGACAGGGGTCCACCTACGAGCAGTACTTC.

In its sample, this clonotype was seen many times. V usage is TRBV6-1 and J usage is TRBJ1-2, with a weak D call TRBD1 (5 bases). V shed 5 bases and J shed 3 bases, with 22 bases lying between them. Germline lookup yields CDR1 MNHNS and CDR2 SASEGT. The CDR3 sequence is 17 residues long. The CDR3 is CASSFRSGGDGDYGYTF. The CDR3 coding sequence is TGTGCCAGCAGTTTCCGATCGGGGGGGGATGGGGACTATGGCTACACCTTC.

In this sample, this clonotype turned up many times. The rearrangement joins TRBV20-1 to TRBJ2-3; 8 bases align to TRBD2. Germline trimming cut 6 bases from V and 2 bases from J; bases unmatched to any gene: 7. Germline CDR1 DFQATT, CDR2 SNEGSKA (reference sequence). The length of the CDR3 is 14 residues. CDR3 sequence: CSAPGTRLTDTQYF. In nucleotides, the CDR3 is TGCAGTGCCCCGGGGACTAGGCTCACAGATACGCAGTATTTT.

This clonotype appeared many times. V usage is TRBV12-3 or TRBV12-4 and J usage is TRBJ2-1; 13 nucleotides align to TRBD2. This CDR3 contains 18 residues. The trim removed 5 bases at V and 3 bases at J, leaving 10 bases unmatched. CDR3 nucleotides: TGTGCCAGCAGTCCTAAGCCCGGGACTAGCGGGATCTACAATGAGCAGTTCTTC. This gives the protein CASSPKPGTSGIYNEQFF.